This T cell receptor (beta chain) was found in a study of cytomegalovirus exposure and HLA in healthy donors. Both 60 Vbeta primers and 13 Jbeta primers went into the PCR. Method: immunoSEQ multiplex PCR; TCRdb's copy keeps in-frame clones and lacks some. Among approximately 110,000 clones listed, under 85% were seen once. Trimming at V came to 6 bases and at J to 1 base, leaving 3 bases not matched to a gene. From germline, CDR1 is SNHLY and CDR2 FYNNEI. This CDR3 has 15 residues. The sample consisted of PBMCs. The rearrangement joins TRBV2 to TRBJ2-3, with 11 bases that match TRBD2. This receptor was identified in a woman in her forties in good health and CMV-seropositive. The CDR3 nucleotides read TGTGCCAGCAGGGAACTAGCGGGAGGCACAGATACGCAGTATTTT. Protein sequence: CASRELAGGTDTQYF.